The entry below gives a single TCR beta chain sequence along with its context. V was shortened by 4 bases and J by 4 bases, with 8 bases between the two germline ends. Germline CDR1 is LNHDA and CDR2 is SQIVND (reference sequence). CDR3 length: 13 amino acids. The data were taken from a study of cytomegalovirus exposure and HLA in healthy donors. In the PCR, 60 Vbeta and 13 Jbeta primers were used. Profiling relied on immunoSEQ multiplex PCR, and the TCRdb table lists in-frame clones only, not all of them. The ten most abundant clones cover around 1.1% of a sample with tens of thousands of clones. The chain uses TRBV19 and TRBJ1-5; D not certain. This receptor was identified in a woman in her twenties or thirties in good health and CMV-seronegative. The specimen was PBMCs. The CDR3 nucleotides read TGTGCCAGTAGTAGCCAGGTAAATCAGCCCCAGCATTTT. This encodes CASSSQVNQPQHF.